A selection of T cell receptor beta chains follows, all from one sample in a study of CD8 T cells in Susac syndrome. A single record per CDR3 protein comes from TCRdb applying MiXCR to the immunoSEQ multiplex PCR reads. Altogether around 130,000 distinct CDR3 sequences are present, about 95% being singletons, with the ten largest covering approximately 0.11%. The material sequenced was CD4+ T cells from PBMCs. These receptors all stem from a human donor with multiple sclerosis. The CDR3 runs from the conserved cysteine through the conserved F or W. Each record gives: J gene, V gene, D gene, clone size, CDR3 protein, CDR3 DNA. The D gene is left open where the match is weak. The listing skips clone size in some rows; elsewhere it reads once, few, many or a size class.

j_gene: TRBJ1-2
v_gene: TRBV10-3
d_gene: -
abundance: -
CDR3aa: CAITPAGDNYGYTF
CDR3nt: TGTGCCATCACTCCGGCGGGGGATAACTATGGCTACACCTTC

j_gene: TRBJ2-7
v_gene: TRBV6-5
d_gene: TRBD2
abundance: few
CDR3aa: CASSVGLANEQYF
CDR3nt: TGTGCCAGCAGCGTCGGACTAGCGAACGAGCAGTACTTC

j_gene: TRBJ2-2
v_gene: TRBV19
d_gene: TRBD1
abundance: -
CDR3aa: CASSTTGGYNTGELFF
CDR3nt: TGTGCCAGTAGTACTACAGGGGGCTATAACACCGGGGAGCTGTTTTTT

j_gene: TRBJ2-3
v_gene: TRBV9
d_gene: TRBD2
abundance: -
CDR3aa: CASSVAPGRGGQDTQYF
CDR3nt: TGTGCCAGCAGCGTAGCTCCAGGGCGGGGGGGACAAGATACGCAGTATTTT

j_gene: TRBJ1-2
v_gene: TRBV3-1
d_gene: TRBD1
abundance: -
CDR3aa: CASTLNRGQDGYTF
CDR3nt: TGTGCCAGCACCCTAAACAGGGGGCAGGATGGCTACACCTTC

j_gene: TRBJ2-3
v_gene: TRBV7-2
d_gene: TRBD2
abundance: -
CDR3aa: CASSGTSDPDTQYF
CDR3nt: TGTGCCAGCAGCGGGACTAGCGATCCAGATACGCAGTATTTT

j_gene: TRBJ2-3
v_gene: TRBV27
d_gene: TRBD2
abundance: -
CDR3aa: CASSSNSGRGVGAQYF
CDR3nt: TGTGCCAGCAGTTCCAATAGCGGGAGGGGGGTCGGGGCGCAGTATTTT

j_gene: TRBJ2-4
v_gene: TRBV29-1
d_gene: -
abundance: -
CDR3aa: CSVEDAFRGGKNIQYF
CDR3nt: TGCAGCGTTGAAGACGCTTTCAGGGGAGGCAAAAACATTCAGTACTTC

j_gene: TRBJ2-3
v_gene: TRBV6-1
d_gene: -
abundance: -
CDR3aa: CASGTYSTDTQYF
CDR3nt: TGTGCCAGCGGTACCTATAGCACAGATACGCAGTATTTT

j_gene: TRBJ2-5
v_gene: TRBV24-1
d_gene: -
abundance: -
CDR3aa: CATSDRTHQETQYF
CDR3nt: TGTGCCACCAGTGACCGAACACACCAAGAGACCCAGTACTTC

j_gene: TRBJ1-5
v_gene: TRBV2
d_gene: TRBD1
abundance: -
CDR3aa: CASRSRTGDQPQHF
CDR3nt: TGTGCCAGCAGATCTAGGACAGGGGATCAGCCCCAGCATTTT

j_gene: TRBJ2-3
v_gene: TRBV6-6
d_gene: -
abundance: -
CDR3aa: CASSPIASTQYF
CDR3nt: TGTGCCAGCAGTCCTATAGCGAGTACGCAGTATTTT

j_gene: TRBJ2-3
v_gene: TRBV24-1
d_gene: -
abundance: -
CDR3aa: CATLRDHTDTQYF
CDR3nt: TGTGCCACCCTACGGGACCACACAGATACGCAGTATTTT

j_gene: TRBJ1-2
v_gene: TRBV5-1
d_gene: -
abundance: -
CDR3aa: CASSLSFEGGYTF
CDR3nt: TGCGCCAGCAGCTTGAGCTTCGAGGGTGGCTACACCTTC

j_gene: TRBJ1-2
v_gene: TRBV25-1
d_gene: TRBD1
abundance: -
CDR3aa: CASSTNRGNYGYTF
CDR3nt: TGTGCCAGCAGCACTAACAGGGGGAACTATGGCTACACCTTC

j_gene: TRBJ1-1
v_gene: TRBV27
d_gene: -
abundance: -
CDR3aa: CASSRTVINTEAFF
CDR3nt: TGTGCCAGCAGCCGGACCGTTATTAACACTGAAGCTTTCTTT

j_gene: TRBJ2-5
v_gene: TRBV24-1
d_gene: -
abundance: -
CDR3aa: CATSNNQETQYF
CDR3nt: TGTGCCACCTCTAACAACCAAGAGACCCAGTACTTC

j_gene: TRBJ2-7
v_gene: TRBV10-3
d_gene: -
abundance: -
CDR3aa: CAISDGQGLYEQYF
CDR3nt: TGTGCCATCAGTGACGGGCAGGGGCTCTACGAGCAGTACTTC

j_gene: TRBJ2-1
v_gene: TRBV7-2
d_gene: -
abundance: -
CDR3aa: CASSLGRGAEQFF
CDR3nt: TGTGCCAGCAGCTTAGGCAGGGGGGCGGAGCAGTTCTTC

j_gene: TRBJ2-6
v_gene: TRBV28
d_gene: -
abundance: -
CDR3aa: CASGGTQGRAVLTF
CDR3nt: TGTGCCAGCGGGGGTACTCAGGGGAGGGCCGTCCTGACTTTC

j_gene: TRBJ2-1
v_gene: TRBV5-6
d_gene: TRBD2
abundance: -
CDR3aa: CASSFGLAGNEQFF
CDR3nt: TGTGCCAGCAGCTTCGGACTAGCAGGGAATGAGCAGTTCTTC

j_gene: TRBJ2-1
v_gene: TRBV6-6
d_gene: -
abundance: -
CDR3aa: CASGDYNEQFF
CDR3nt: TGTGCCAGCGGAGACTACAATGAGCAGTTCTTC

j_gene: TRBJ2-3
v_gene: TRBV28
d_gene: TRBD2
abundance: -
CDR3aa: CASSSPLTSVSPDTQYF
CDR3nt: TGTGCCAGCAGTTCCCCTCTTACTAGCGTTAGTCCAGATACGCAGTATTTT

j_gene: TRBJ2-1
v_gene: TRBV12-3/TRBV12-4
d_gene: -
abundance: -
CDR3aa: CASSGARGSYNEQFF
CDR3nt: TGTGCCAGCAGTGGAGCGAGGGGGTCCTACAATGAGCAGTTCTTC

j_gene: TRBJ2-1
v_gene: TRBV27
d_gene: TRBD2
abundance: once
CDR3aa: CASSLAPSLAGGNDNEQFF
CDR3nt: TGTGCCAGCAGTCTAGCCCCATCGCTAGCGGGAGGGAACGACAATGAGCAGTTCTTC

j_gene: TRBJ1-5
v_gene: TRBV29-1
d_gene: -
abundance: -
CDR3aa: CSVSLGGIGNQPQHF
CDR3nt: TGCAGCGTCTCCTTGGGGGGAATTGGCAATCAGCCCCAGCATTTT

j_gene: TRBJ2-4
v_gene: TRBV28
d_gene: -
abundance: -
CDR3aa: CASSLGTEAKNIQYF
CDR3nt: TGTGCCAGCAGCCTAGGGACCGAGGCCAAAAACATTCAGTACTTC

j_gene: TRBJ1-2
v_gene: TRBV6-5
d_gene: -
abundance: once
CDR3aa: CASSYQHRSGYTF
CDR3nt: TGTGCCAGCAGTTATCAGCACAGATCCGGCTACACCTTC

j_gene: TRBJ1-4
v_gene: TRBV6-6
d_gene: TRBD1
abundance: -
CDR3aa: CASSYGQANEKLFF
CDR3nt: TGTGCCAGCAGTTACGGACAGGCTAATGAAAAACTGTTTTTT

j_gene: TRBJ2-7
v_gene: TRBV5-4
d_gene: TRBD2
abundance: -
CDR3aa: CASSYPGLAGDSYEQYF
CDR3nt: TGTGCCAGCAGCTACCCGGGACTAGCGGGGGATTCCTACGAGCAGTACTTC

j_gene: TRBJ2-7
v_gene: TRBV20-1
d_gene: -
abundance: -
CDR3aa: CSARARPYEQYF
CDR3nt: TGCAGTGCTAGAGCTAGGCCGTACGAGCAGTACTTC

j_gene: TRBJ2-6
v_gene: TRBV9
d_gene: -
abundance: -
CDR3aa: CASSVGAGAPSGANVLTF
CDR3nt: TGTGCCAGCAGCGTAGGGGCAGGGGCTCCCTCTGGGGCCAACGTCCTGACTTTC

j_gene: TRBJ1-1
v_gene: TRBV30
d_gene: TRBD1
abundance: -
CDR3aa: CAWSVQTGLTEAFF
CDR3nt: TGTGCCTGGAGTGTACAGACAGGGCTAACTGAAGCTTTCTTT

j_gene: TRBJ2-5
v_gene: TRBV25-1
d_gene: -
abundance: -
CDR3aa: CASSEGPSRAETQYF
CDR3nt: TGTGCCAGCAGTGAGGGACCATCCCGGGCCGAGACCCAGTACTTC

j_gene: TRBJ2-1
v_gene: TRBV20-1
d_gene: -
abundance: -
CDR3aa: CSARDMTGRVNEQFF
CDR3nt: TGCAGTGCTAGAGATATGACAGGTCGAGTCAATGAGCAGTTCTTC

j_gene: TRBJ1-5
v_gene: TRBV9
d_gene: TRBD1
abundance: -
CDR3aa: CASSVGTGGNQPQHF
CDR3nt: TGTGCCAGCAGCGTAGGGACAGGGGGCAATCAGCCCCAGCATTTT

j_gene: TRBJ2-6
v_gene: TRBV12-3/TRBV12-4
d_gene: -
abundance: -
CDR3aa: CASRGRRAGANVLTF
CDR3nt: TGTGCCAGCAGGGGTAGGAGAGCTGGGGCCAACGTCCTGACTTTC

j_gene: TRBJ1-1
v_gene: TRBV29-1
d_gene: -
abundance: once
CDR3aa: CSVEGRGAEAFF
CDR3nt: TGCAGCGTTGAGGGCAGGGGCGCTGAAGCTTTCTTT

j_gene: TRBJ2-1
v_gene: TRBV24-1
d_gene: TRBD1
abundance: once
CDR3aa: CATSDPDRGLRDEQFF
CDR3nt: TGTGCCACCAGTGATCCTGACAGGGGGCTCCGCGATGAGCAGTTCTTC

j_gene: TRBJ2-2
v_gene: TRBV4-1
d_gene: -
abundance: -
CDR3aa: CASSQVPQRQSWSGELFF
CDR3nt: TGCGCCAGCAGCCAAGTGCCCCAGCGGCAGTCTTGGTCAGGGGAGCTGTTTTTT

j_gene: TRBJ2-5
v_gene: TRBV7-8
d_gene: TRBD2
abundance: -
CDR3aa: CASSRGRAQETQYF
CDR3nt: TGTGCCAGCAGTCGAGGGAGGGCCCAAGAGACCCAGTACTTC

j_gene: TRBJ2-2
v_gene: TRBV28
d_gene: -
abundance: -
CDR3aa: CASSPQTNTGELFF
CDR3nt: TGTGCCAGCAGTCCGCAAACCAACACCGGGGAGCTGTTTTTT

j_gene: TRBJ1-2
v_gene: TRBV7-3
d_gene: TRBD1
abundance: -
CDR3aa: CASSASGTGFGYTF
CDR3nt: TGTGCCAGCAGCGCCTCCGGGACAGGGTTCGGCTACACCTTC

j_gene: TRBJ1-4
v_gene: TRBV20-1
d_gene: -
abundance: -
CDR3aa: CSAYDIGGDEKLFF
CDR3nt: TGCAGTGCTTACGACATAGGGGGAGATGAAAAACTGTTTTTT

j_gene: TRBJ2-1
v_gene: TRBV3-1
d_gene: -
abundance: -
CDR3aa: CASSQGPGRQYNEQFF
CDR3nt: TGTGCCAGCAGCCAAGGTCCAGGGAGACAATACAATGAGCAGTTCTTC

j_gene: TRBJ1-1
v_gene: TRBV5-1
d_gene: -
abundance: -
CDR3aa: CASSLETGRMNTEAFF
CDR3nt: TGCGCCAGCAGCTTAGAGACGGGGAGAATGAACACTGAAGCTTTCTTT

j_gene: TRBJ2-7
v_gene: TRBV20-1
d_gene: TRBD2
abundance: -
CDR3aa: CSAPHSPSGLQYF
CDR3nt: TGCAGTGCTCCCCATTCCCCTAGCGGGTTGCAGTACTTC

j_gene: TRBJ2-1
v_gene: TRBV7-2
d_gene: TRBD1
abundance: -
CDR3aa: CASSLGLGQGRNEQFF
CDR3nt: TGTGCCAGCAGCTTAGGTTTGGGACAGGGGCGTAATGAGCAGTTCTTC

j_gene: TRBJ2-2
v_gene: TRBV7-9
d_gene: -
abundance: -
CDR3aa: CASSLVWSGTPGELFF
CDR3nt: TGTGCCAGCAGCTTAGTTTGGTCAGGAACCCCCGGGGAGCTGTTTTTT

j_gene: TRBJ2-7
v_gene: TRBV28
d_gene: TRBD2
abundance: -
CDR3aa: CASQGLAAYEQYF
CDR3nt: TGTGCCAGCCAGGGACTAGCGGCCTACGAGCAGTACTTC

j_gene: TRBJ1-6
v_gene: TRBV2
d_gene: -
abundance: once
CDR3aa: CASSGGEYNSPLHF
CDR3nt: TGTGCCAGCAGTGGAGGGGAATATAATTCACCCCTCCACTTT

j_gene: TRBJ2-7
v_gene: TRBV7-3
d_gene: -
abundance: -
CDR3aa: CASSQDRGREQYF
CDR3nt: TGTGCCAGCAGCCAGGATCGAGGACGGGAGCAGTACTTC

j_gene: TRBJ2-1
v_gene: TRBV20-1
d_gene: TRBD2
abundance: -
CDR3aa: CSARELGSGRMGSYNEQFF
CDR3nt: TGCAGTGCTAGAGAGTTGGGTAGCGGGAGGATGGGGTCCTACAATGAGCAGTTCTTC

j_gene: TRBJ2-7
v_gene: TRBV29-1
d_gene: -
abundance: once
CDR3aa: CSVKQGREYEQYF
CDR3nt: TGCAGCGTTAAGCAGGGGCGAGAATACGAGCAGTACTTC

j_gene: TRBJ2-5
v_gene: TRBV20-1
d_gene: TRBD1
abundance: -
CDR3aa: CSVGQGLQTQYF
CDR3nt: TGCAGTGTAGGACAGGGGTTGCAGACCCAGTACTTC